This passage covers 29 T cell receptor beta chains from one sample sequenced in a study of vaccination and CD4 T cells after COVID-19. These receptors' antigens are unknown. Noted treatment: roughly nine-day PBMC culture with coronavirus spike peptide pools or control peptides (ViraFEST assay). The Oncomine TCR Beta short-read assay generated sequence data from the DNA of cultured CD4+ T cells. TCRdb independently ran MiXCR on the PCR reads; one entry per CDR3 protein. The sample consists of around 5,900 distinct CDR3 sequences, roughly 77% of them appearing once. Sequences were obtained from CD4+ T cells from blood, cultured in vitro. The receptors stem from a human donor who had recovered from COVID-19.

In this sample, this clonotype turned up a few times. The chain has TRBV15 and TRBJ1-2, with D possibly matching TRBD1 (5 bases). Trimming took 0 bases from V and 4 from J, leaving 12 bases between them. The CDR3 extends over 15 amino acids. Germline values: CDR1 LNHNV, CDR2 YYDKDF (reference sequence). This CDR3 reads CATSRDYQGTYGYTF. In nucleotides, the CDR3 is TGTGCCACCAGCAGAGATTACCAGGGAACCTATGGCTACACCTTC.

The CDR3 coding sequence is TGTGCCACCAGTGATCCCCGGGGACAGGGGAGAGAGACCCAGTACTTC. Translating it yields CATSDPRGQGRETQYF. The rearrangement uses TRBV24-1 and TRBJ2-5, with 10 bases that match TRBD1. This CDR3 contains 16 residues. The junction had 7 bases not matched to a gene; V was cut back by 3 bases and J by 4 bases. CDR1 and CDR2 from the germline V gene are KGHDR and SFDVKD.

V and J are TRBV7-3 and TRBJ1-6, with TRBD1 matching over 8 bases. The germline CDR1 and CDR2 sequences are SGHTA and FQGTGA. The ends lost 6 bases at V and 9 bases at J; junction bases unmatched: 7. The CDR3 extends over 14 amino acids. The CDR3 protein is CASRLDRESSPLHF. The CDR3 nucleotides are TGTGCCAGCAGACTGGACAGGGAGAGTTCACCCCTCCACTTT.

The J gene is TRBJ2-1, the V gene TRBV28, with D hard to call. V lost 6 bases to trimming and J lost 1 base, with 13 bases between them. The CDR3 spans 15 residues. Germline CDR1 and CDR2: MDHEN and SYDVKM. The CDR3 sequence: CASSSPSYSYNEQFF. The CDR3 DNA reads TGTGCCAGCAGCTCCCCTTCATATTCCTACAATGAGCAGTTCTTC.

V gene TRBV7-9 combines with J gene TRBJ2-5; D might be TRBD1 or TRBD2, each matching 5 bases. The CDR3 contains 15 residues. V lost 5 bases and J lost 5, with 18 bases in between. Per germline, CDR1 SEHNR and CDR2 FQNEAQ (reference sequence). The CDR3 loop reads CASSARDERQETQYF. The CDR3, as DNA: TGTGCCAGCAGCGCCCGGGACGAACGACAGGAGACCCAGTACTTC.

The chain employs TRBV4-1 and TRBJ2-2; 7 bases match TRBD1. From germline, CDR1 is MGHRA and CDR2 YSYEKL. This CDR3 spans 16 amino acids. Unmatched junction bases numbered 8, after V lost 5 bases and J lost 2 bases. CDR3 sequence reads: CASSSRQGGNTGELFF. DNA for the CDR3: TGCGCCAGCAGCTCAAGACAGGGCGGCAACACCGGGGAGCTGTTTTTT.

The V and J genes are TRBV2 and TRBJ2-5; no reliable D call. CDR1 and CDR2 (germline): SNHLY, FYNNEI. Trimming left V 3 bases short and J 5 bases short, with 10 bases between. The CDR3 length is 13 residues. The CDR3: CASSEPRAETQYF. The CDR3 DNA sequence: TGTGCCAGCAGTGAGCCTAGGGCTGAGACCCAGTACTTC.

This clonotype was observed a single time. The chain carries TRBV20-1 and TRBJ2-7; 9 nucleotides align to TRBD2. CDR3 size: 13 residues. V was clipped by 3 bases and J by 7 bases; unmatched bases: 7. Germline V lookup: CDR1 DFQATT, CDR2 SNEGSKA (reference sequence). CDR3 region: CSASNAGGREQYF. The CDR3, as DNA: TGCAGTGCTAGTAACGCGGGAGGGCGTGAGCAGTACTTC.

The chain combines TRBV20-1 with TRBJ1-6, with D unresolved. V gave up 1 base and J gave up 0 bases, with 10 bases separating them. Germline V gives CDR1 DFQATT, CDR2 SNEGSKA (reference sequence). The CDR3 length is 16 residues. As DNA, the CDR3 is TGCAGTGCTAGAGGGACCCAGAGCTCCTATAATTCACCCCTCCACTTT. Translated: CSARGTQSSYNSPLHF.

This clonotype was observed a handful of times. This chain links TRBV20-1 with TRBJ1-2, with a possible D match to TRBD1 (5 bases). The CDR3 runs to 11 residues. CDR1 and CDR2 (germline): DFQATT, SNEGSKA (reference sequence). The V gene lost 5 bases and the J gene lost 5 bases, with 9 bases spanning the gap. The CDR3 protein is CSAYQGYGYTF. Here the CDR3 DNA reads TGCAGTGCTTATCAGGGATATGGCTACACCTTC.

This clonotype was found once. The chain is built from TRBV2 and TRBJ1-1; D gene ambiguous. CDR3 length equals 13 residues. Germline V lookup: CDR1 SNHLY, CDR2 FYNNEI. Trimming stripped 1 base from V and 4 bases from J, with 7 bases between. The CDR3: CASSEGAGTEAFF. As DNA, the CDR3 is TGTGCCAGCAGTGAAGGTGCCGGCACTGAAGCTTTCTTT.

The CDR3 sequence: CASSLGGLGTEAFF. CDR3 nucleotides: TGTGCCAGCAGCTTAGGAGGGTTGGGCACTGAAGCTTTCTTT. The chain employs TRBV7-9 and TRBJ1-1, with no clear D. There are 14 residues in the CDR3. V lost 1 base and J lost 4, with 10 bases in between. The V gene's germline CDR1 is SEHNR and CDR2 FQNEAQ (reference sequence).

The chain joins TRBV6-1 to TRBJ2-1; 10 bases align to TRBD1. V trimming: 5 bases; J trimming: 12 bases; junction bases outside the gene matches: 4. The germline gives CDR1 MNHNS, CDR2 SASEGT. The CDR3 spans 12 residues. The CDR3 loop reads CASSTGDRGQFF. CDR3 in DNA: TGTGCCAGCAGTACGGGGGACAGGGGGCAGTTCTTC.

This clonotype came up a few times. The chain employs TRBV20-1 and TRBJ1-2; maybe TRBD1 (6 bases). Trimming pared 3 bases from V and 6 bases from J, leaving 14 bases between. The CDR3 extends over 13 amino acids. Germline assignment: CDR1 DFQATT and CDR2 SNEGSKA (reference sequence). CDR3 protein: CSASLAGAHGYTF. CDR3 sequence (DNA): TGCAGTGCTAGCCTAGCAGGGGCCCATGGCTACACCTTC.

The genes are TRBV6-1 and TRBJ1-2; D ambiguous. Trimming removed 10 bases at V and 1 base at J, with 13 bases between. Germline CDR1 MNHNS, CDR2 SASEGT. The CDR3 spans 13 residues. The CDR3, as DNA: TGTGCCAACAAGGAGGGATATAACTATGGCTACACCTTC. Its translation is CANKEGYNYGYTF.

CDR3 nucleotides: TGTGCCAGCAGTGAGCAGGGGGATCAGCCCCAGCATTTT. As protein: CASSEQGDQPQHF. The rearrangement joins TRBV6-1 to TRBJ1-5; TRBD1 aligns across 7 bases. This CDR3 comprises 13 residues. With V trimmed by 3 bases and J by 5 bases, 1 base remained unmatched. Germline V gene sequence: CDR1 MNHNS, CDR2 SASEGT.

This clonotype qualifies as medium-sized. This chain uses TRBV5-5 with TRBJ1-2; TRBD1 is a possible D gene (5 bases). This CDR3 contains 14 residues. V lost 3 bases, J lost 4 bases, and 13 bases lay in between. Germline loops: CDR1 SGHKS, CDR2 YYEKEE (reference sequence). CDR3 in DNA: TGTGCCAGCAGCTCCGCCGGGGCTGTCTATGGCTACACCTTC. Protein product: CASSSAGAVYGYTF.

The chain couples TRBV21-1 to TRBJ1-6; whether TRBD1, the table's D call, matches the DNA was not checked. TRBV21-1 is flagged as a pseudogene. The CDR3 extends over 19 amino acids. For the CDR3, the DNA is TGTGCCAGCAGCAAAGGGGGACGGAACAGGGGGTCCTATAATTCACCCCTCCACTTT. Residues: CASSKGGRNRGSYNSPLHF.

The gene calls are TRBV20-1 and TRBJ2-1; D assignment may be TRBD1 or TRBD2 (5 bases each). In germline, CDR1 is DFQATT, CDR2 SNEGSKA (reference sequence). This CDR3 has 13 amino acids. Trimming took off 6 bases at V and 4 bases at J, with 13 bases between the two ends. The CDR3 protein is CSAPGRIYNEQFF. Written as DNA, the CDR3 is TGCAGTGCACCGGGACGGATATACAATGAGCAGTTCTTC.

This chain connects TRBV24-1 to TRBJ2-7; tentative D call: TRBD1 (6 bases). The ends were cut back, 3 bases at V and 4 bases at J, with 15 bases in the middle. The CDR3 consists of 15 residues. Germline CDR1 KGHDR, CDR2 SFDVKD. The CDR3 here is CATSDKARGAYEQYF. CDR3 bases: TGTGCCACCAGTGATAAGGCCAGGGGAGCGTACGAGCAGTACTTC.

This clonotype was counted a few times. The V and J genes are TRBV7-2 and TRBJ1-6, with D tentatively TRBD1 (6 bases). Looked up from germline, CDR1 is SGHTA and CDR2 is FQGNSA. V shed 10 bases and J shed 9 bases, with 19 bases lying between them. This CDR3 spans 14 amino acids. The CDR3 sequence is CATRAGGPGSPLHF. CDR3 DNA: TGTGCCACCCGCGCTGGGGGGCCAGGTTCACCCCTCCACTTT. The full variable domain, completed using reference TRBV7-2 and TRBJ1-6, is GAGVSQSPSNKVTEKGKDVELRCDPISGHTALYWYRQSLGQGLEFLIYFQGNSAPDKSGLPSDRFSAERTGGSVSTLTIQRTQQEDSAVYLCATRAGGPGSPLHFGNGTRLTVT.

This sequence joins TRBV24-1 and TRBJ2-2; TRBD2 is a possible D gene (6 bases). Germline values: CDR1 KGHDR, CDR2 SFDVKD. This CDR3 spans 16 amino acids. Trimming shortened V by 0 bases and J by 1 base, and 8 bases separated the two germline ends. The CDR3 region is CATSDLRRENTGELFF. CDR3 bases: TGTGCCACCAGTGATTTGCGGCGGGAGAACACCGGGGAGCTGTTTTTT.

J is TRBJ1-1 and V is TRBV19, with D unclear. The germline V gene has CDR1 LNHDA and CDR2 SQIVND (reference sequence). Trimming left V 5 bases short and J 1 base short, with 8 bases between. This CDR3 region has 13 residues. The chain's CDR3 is CASSSVRNTEAFF. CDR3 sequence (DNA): TGTGCCAGTAGTTCGGTCAGGAACACTGAAGCTTTCTTT.

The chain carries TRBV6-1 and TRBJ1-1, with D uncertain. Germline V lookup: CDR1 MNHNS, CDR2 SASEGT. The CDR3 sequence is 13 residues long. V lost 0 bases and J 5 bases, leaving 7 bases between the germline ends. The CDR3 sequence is CASSEALVTEAFF. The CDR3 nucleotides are TGTGCCAGCAGTGAAGCTCTAGTTACTGAAGCTTTCTTT.

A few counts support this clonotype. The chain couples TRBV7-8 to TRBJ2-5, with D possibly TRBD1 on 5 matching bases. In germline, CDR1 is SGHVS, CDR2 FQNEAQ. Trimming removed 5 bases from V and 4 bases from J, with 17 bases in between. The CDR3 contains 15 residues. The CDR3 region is CASSPRGKGGETQYF. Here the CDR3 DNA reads TGTGCCAGCAGCCCAAGGGGTAAGGGTGGAGAGACCCAGTACTTC.

The CDR3: CASSQPRSQPPKTQYF. CDR3 DNA: TGTGCCAGCAGCCAACCCCGGAGCCAACCCCCCAAGACCCAGTACTTC. The rearrangement links TRBV6-1 to TRBJ2-5; no definite D call. The ends were cut back, 6 bases at V and 6 bases at J, with 23 bases in the middle. Germline-derived CDR1 and CDR2 are MNHNS and SASEGT. The CDR3 is 16 amino acids.

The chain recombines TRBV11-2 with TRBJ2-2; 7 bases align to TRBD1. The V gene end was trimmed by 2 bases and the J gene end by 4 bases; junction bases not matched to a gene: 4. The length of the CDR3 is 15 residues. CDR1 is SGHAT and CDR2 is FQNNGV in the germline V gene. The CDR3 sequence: CASSLLQGSTGELFF. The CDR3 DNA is TGTGCCAGCAGCTTATTACAGGGGAGCACCGGGGAGCTGTTTTTT.

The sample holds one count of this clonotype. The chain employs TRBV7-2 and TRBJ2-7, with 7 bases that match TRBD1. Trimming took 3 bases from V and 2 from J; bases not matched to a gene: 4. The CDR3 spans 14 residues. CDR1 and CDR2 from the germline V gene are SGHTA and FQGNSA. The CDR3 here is CASSFRTGPYEQYF. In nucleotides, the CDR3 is TGTGCCAGCAGCTTCCGGACAGGTCCCTACGAGCAGTACTTC.

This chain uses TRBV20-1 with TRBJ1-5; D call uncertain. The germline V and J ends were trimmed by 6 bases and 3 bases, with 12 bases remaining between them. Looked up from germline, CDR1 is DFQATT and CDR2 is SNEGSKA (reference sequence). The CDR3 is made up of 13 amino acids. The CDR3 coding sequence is TGCAGTGCATCAACAGTAACCAATCAGCCCCAGCATTTT. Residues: CSASTVTNQPQHF.